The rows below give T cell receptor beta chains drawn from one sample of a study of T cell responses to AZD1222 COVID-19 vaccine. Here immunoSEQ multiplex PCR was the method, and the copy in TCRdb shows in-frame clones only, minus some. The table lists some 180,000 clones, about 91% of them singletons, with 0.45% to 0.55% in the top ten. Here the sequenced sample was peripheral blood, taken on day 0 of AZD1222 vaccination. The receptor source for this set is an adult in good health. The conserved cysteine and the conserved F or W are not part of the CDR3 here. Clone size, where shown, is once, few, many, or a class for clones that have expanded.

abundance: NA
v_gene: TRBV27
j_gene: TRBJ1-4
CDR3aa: ASSLNPGTGSEKLF

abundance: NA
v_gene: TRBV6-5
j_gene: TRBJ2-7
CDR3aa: ASSSQGQGTYEQY

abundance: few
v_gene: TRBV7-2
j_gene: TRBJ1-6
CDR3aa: ASSLEGGNSPLH

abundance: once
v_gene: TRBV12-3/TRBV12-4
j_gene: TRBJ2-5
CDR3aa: ASSFTDQETQY

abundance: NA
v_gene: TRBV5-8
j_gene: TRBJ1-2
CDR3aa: ASSLGGPDYGYT

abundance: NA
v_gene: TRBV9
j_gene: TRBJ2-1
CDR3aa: ASSPSGSSYNEQF

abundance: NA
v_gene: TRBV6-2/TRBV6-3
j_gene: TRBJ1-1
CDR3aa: ASSYFILQGSSTEAF

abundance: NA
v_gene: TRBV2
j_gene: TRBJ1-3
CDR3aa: ASSAGRGSGNTIY

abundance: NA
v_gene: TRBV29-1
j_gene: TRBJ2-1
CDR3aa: SVGTAEQF

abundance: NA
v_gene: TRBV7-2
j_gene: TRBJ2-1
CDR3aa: ASRQMRGAQYNEQF

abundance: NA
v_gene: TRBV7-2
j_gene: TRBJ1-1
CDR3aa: ASSTSGQGVVPF

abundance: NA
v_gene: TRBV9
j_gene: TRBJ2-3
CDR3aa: ASSPLAGALTDTQY

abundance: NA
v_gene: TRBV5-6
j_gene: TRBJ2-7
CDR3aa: ASSLAWSSGSYEQY

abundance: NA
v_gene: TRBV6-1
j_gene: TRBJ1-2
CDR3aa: ASSEYPGRGGYT

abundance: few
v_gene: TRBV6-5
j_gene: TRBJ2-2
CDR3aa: ASSYFSPGELF

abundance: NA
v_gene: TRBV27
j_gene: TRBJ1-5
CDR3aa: ASSLRTAISNQPQH

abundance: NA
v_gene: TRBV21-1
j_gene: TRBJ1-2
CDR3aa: ASSRHTGRGYGYT

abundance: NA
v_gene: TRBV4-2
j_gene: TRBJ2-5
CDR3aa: ASSQDGTQY

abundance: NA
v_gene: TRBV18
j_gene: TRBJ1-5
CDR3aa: ASSPPNTGTGVLQPQH

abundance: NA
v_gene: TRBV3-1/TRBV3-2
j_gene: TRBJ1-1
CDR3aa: ASSQDWTRGAF